The 5 T cell receptor beta chains below all came from one sample that was sequenced in a study of early T cells in non-severe SARS-CoV-2 infection. TCRdb passed the 5' RACE reads through MiXCR, listing each CDR3 protein once. The table has about 110,000 distinct CDR3 sequences, around 10% seen once. The sequenced sample consisted of whole blood. These receptors came from an adult who was a healthcare worker with PCR-confirmed SARS-CoV-2 infection or an uninfected control (not recorded which).

This clonotype was counted many times. This chain uses TRBV20-1 with TRBJ1-2; the D is unclear. The CDR3 extends over 12 amino acids. V dropped 5 bases and J dropped 1 base, with 8 bases sitting between them. Germline loops: CDR1 DFQATT, CDR2 SNEGSKA (reference sequence). The CDR3 reads CSALKINYGYTF. The CDR3 DNA reads TGCAGTGCTCTCAAGATTAACTATGGCTACACCTTC.

The table lists this clonotype with many counts. V and J are TRBV28 and TRBJ2-6; D is uncertain. Trimming shortened V by 7 bases and J by 0 bases, and 4 bases separated the two germline ends. Germline V CDR1 and CDR2: MDHEN, SYDVKM. This CDR3 spans 13 amino acids. CDR3 protein: CASNPSGANVLTF. The CDR3 nucleotides are TGTGCCAGCAACCCCTCTGGGGCCAACGTCCTGACTTTC.

CDR3 loop: CAWSEGGEQYF. The CDR3 region has the DNA TGTGCCTGGAGTGAGGGGGGCGAGCAGTACTTC. The chain is built from TRBV30 and TRBJ2-7, with D possibly called TRBD1 or TRBD2 (6 bases each). Trimming took off 1 base at V and 6 bases at J, with 7 bases between the two ends. Germline lookup yields CDR1 GTSNPN and CDR2 SVGIG (reference sequence). CDR3 length equals 11 residues.

This clonotype has a handful of counts. This chain joins TRBV3-1 and TRBJ1-2; a weak D match, TRBD1 (5 bases). Trimming removed 0 bases at V and 3 bases at J, with 11 bases between. There are 15 residues in the CDR3. CDR1 and CDR2 (germline): LGHDT, YNNKEL (reference sequence). CDR3 bases: TGTGCCAGCAGCCAAGAACCAGGGCACGACTATGGCTACACCTTC. The encoded protein is CASSQEPGHDYGYTF.

The chain recombines TRBV20-1 with TRBJ2-3; D not certain. The ends were cut back, 4 bases at V and 2 bases at J, with 7 bases in the middle. The CDR3 covers 12 residues. Looked up from germline, CDR1 is DFQATT and CDR2 is SNEGSKA (reference sequence). CDR3 region: CSAIPPTDTQYF. The CDR3 DNA reads as TGCAGTGCTATCCCCCCCACAGATACGCAGTATTTT.